These 5 T cell receptor beta chains came from one sample sequenced in a study of early T cells in non-severe SARS-CoV-2 infection. In TCRdb, the 5' RACE reads were re-called with MiXCR into one record per CDR3 protein. The data hold 40,000 to 50,000 distinct CDR3 sequences, with 5% to 6% observed a single time. Sequenced material: whole blood, taken at baseline. The receptor set was obtained from an adult who was a healthcare worker with PCR-confirmed SARS-CoV-2 infection or an uninfected control (not recorded which).

This clonotype has a count of ten or more. This sequence joins TRBV6-6 and TRBJ1-1; no clear D. Trimming left V 3 bases short and J 1 base short, with 9 bases between. CDR3 size: 14 residues. The V gene's germline CDR1 is MNHNY and CDR2 SVGAGI (reference sequence). The CDR3 DNA reads TGTGCCAGCAGTTATACGGGGTGGAACACTGAAGCTTTCTTT. Translating gives CASSYTGWNTEAFF.

This clonotype was seen many times. V gene TRBV6-1 combines with J gene TRBJ2-5; TRBD1 might be the D (5 bases). Germline V lookup: CDR1 MNHNS, CDR2 SASEGT. CDR3 size: 13 residues. Trimming pared 7 bases from V and 0 bases from J, leaving 9 bases between. CDR3 bases: TGTGCCAGCACTCGACAGTACCAAGAGACCCAGTACTTC. This sequence encodes CASTRQYQETQYF.

A single count supports this clonotype. The CDR3 DNA follows: TGTGCCAGCAGCGTAGCAGTGGGAGGGACAGATACGCAGTATTTT. Translation: CASSVAVGGTDTQYF. The chain recombines TRBV9 with TRBJ2-3; TRBD2 matches at 7 bases. The CDR3 is 15 amino acids. Germline V gene lookup returns CDR1 SGDLS and CDR2 YYNGEE. Trimming cost V 0 bases and J 3 bases; bases outside gene matches: 4.

Within the sample, this clonotype is medium-sized. The rearrangement uses TRBV4-1 and TRBJ2-1, with D hard to call. There are 13 residues in the CDR3. CDR1 and CDR2 from the germline V gene are MGHRA and YSYEKL. V lost 1 base and J 6 bases, leaving 7 bases between the germline ends. The DNA for the CDR3 is TGCGCCAGCAGCCAAGCTGGCCCCAATGAGCAGTTCTTC. Translated, it gives CASSQAGPNEQFF.

This clonotype was seen ten or more times. This CDR3 reads CASSLWTSGSGEQFF. The CDR3 region has the DNA TGTGCCAGCAGCCTCTGGACTAGCGGGAGCGGTGAGCAGTTCTTC. The V gene is TRBV7-2, the J gene TRBJ2-1; 13 bases fit TRBD2. CDR3 size: 15 residues. The V segment lost 5 bases and the J segment 9 bases; nucleotides outside the gene matches: 7. CDR1 SGHTA and CDR2 FQGNSA come from the germline V gene. Together with reference TRBV7-2 and TRBJ2-1, the CDR3 gives the full variable domain: GAGVSQSPSNKVTEKGKDVELRCDPISGHTALYWYRQSLGQGLEFLIYFQGNSAPDKSGLPSDRFSAERTGGSVSTLTIQRTQQEDSAVYLCASSLWTSGSGEQFFGPGTRLTVL.